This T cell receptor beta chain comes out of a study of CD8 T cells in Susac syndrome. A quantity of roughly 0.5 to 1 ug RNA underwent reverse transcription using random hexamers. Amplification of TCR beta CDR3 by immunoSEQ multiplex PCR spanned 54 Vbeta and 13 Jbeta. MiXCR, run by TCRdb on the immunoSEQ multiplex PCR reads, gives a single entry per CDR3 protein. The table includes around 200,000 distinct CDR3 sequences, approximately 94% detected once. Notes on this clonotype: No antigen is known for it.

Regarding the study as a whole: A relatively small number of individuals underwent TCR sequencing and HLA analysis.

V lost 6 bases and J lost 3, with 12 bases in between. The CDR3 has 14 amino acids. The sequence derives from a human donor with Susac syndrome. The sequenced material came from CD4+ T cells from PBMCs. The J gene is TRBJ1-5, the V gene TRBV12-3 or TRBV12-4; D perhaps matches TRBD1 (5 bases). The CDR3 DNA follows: TGTGCCAGCAGATTCCAGGGTAACAATCAGCCCCAGCATTTT. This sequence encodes CASRFQGNNQPQHF.